These T cell receptor beta chains were read from a single sample in a study of T cell clusters in autoimmune cytopenias. TCRdb re-called the multiplex PCR reads, yielding one record per CDR3 amino acid sequence without DNA. The sample includes around 5,400 distinct CDR3 sequences. These data also formed part of another study, on T cell repertoires in aging, cancer and after chemotherapy.

Input material: peripheral blood. These TCRs come from a human donor in good health. CDR3s include the opening cysteine and the closing phenylalanine or tryptophan. Fields, in order: J gene, V gene, clone size, CDR3 protein. Clone size, where shown, is once, few, many, or a class for clones that have expanded.

J gene: TRBJ2-3
V gene: TRBV20-1
clone size: medium-sized
CDR3 protein: CSARGDLRGDTQYF

J gene: TRBJ2-2
V gene: TRBV19
clone size: medium-sized
CDR3 protein: CASSLYSGELFF

J gene: TRBJ2-1
V gene: TRBV5-4
clone size: -
CDR3 protein: CASSLGLAGVYGEQFF

J gene: TRBJ1-2
V gene: TRBV6-4
clone size: medium-sized
CDR3 protein: CASSQDGQGVNYGYTF

J gene: TRBJ2-7
V gene: TRBV6-5
clone size: medium-sized
CDR3 protein: CASSYSTGGAYEQYF

J gene: TRBJ1-1
V gene: TRBV19
clone size: medium-sized
CDR3 protein: CASSIYQAVNTEAFF

J gene: TRBJ1-2
V gene: TRBV5-1
clone size: -
CDR3 protein: CASSPTGTEFYGYTF

J gene: TRBJ1-2
V gene: TRBV20-1
clone size: medium-sized
CDR3 protein: CSARGGFLDYGYTF

J gene: TRBJ2-3
V gene: TRBV29-1
clone size: large
CDR3 protein: CSHRSGQGMAQYF

J gene: TRBJ1-6
V gene: TRBV28
clone size: -
CDR3 protein: CASSLLADNSPLHF

J gene: TRBJ2-1
V gene: TRBV5-1
clone size: -
CDR3 protein: CASSLGGHGTANRYNEQFF

J gene: TRBJ1-2
V gene: TRBV7-6
clone size: -
CDR3 protein: CASRPGQGGGYTF

J gene: TRBJ1-1
V gene: TRBV6-6
clone size: medium-sized
CDR3 protein: CASALNSGDTEAFF

J gene: TRBJ1-5
V gene: TRBV19
clone size: medium-sized
CDR3 protein: CASTPGRVPNQPQHF

J gene: TRBJ2-7
V gene: TRBV7-2
clone size: -
CDR3 protein: CASSNRDRAYEQYF

J gene: TRBJ2-2
V gene: TRBV7-9
clone size: -
CDR3 protein: CASSPGTGGISGELFF

J gene: TRBJ2-5
V gene: TRBV12-3/TRBV12-4
clone size: medium-sized
CDR3 protein: CASSLRGVLETQYF

J gene: TRBJ2-3
V gene: TRBV15
clone size: medium-sized
CDR3 protein: CATSGGLAGGPSTDTQYF

J gene: TRBJ2-7
V gene: TRBV19
clone size: medium-sized
CDR3 protein: CATYGPKAVTGGTYEQYF

J gene: TRBJ2-5
V gene: TRBV19
clone size: medium-sized
CDR3 protein: CATAALEVGTETQYF

J gene: TRBJ2-2
V gene: TRBV18
clone size: -
CDR3 protein: CASSPRGTGELFF

J gene: TRBJ1-2
V gene: TRBV20-1
clone size: -
CDR3 protein: CSAQPRGYGYTF

J gene: TRBJ2-3
V gene: TRBV10-3
clone size: medium-sized
CDR3 protein: CAISESIGAPDTQYF

J gene: TRBJ2-3
V gene: TRBV7-2
clone size: -
CDR3 protein: CASSRNLGQGADTQYF

J gene: TRBJ1-4
V gene: TRBV29-1
clone size: medium-sized
CDR3 protein: CSVEEIGPTNEKLFF

J gene: TRBJ1-2
V gene: TRBV24-1
clone size: -
CDR3 protein: CATSDLKGDYGYTF

J gene: TRBJ2-3
V gene: TRBV12-3/TRBV12-4
clone size: medium-sized
CDR3 protein: CASNPGGRTQYF

J gene: TRBJ2-1
V gene: TRBV20-1
clone size: -
CDR3 protein: CSHPGTNIYNEQFF

J gene: TRBJ1-2
V gene: TRBV29-1
clone size: large
CDR3 protein: CSVTDRSNYGYTF

J gene: TRBJ1-6
V gene: TRBV6-5
clone size: medium-sized
CDR3 protein: CASSYSTGTGGAPLHF

J gene: TRBJ2-7
V gene: TRBV6-5
clone size: medium-sized
CDR3 protein: CASRAGGQGDYEQYF

J gene: TRBJ1-4
V gene: TRBV5-6
clone size: medium-sized
CDR3 protein: CASSSSGSGVNEKLFF

J gene: TRBJ1-5
V gene: TRBV19
clone size: medium-sized
CDR3 protein: CASSFRDGYQPQHF

J gene: TRBJ2-2
V gene: TRBV6-6
clone size: -
CDR3 protein: CASSPWKGLDTGELFF

J gene: TRBJ2-7
V gene: TRBV12-3/TRBV12-4
clone size: medium-sized
CDR3 protein: CASSQGGSSYEQYF

J gene: TRBJ2-7
V gene: TRBV5-6
clone size: medium-sized
CDR3 protein: CASSSLTSGRYEQYF

J gene: TRBJ2-3
V gene: TRBV7-9
clone size: -
CDR3 protein: CASSHKAGGVTDTQYF

J gene: TRBJ2-3
V gene: TRBV10-3
clone size: -
CDR3 protein: CASSLLTGLAGGLWGTDTQYF

J gene: TRBJ1-2
V gene: TRBV20-1
clone size: -
CDR3 protein: CSASGTDYGYTF